Included here is one T cell receptor beta chain sequence, with context. The data stem from a study of tumor-infiltrating lymphocytes in primary liver carcinoma. Study context: Each of the growths was stage T1-T3 N0M0, extending roughly 4.2 to 10 cm across. Samples had roughly 3.65 to 7.5 million productive TCRbeta reads, comparable between tissue types.

TCR beta cDNA was made from approximately 500 ng total RNA with a constant-region primer. What produced the TCR beta libraries was three nested multiplex PCR rounds using slightly modified ARM-PCR. TCRdb passed the multiplex PCR reads through MiXCR, listing each CDR3 protein once. This sample has tens of thousands of distinct CDR3 sequences, with 69% found just once. The study co-extracted DNA and RNA from around 20-30 mg of unsorted bulk tissue. The TCR was taken from a man aged 40-49 years with primary liver carcinoma and hepatitis B virus infection. Specimen: tumor-adjacent normal liver tissue.

The CDR3 reads CANRDSLIHAIYF. The CDR3 coding sequence is TGTGCCAACCGGGACAGCCTCATCCACGCCATATATTTT. The chain uses TRBV28 and TRBJ1-3, with 7 bases matching TRBD1. The ends lost 10 bases at V and 11 bases at J; junction bases unmatched: 14. This CDR3 has 13 amino acids. Germline V CDR1 and CDR2: MDHEN, SYDVKM.